This is a list of T cell receptor beta chains from one sample in a study of T-cell reconstitution after alpha-beta-depleted transplantation in children. One entry per CDR3 protein results from TCRdb running MiXCR on the PCR reads. The top ten clones hold approximately 5% of a sample with approximately 400,000 distinct CDR3 sequences, about 11% of them seen once. The sample was PBMCs from the stem cell graft donor, taken from the stem cell graft. The source is a human donor who donated a stem cell graft to a child with acute myeloid leukemia. Each CDR3 is given with its conserved first and last residue. The D gene is left open where the match is weak. A row's size may be missing; if present it is once, few, many or a size class.

few	TRBJ2-7	TRBV29-1	TRBD2	CSVEGLAGEPSYEQYF	TGCAGCGTCGAAGGACTAGCGGGAGAGCCCTCCTACGAGCAGTACTTC
many	TRBJ2-3	TRBV24-1	TRBD1	CATSDSDRFSTDTQYF	TGTGCCACCAGTGACTCGGACAGGTTTAGCACAGATACGCAGTATTTT
-	TRBJ2-1	TRBV7-2	-	CASSQRSKLQGEQFF	TGTGCCAGCAGCCAACGGTCTAAGCTCCAGGGTGAGCAGTTCTTC
-	TRBJ2-5	TRBV2	-	CAGTVQETQYF	TGTGCCGGGACGGTCCAAGAGACCCAGTACTTC
-	TRBJ2-2	TRBV25-1	TRBD1	CASSERQGPNTGELFF	TGTGCCAGCAGTGAACGACAGGGCCCGAACACCGGGGAGCTGTTTTTT
few	TRBJ2-1	TRBV20-1	TRBD2	CSALAGSVNEQFF	TGCAGTGCTTTAGCGGGATCGGTGAATGAGCAGTTCTTC
few	TRBJ2-7	TRBV5-1	-	CASSLERTYEQYF	TGCGCCAGCAGCTTGGAGAGAACCTACGAGCAGTACTTC
-	TRBJ2-2	TRBV3-1	TRBD1	CASTRQESGGTGELFF	TGTGCCAGCACCAGACAGGAGTCAGGGGGCACCGGGGAGCTGTTTTTT
-	TRBJ2-2	TRBV7-8	-	CASSHNESGRNTGELFF	TGTGCCAGCAGCCACAACGAGAGTGGTAGGAACACCGGGGAGCTGTTTTTT
-	TRBJ2-2	TRBV2	-	CASISGVISGELFF	TGTGCCAGCATCTCCGGGGTTATCTCCGGGGAGCTGTTTTTT
-	TRBJ2-2	TRBV6-5	TRBD2	CASSYSGLAGSGTGELFF	TGTGCCAGCAGTTACTCAGGGCTAGCGGGGTCGGGCACCGGGGAGCTGTTTTTT
-	TRBJ2-7	TRBV7-8	-	CASSPTRGSYEQYF	TGTGCCAGCAGCCCAACGAGGGGCTCCTACGAGCAGTACTTC
-	TRBJ2-1	TRBV7-2	-	CASSGYTSDEQFF	TGTGCCAGCAGCGGCTATACCTCCGATGAGCAGTTCTTC
many	TRBJ2-5	TRBV5-1	-	CASMISETQYF	TGCGCCAGCATGATATCAGAGACCCAGTACTTC
-	TRBJ2-3	TRBV29-1	-	CSVAPPPADTQYF	TGCAGCGTCGCCCCTCCTCCCGCAGATACGCAGTATTTT
few	TRBJ2-3	TRBV7-3	TRBD2	CASSSGAAGGLRDTQYF	TGTGCCAGCAGCTCTGGGGCAGCGGGAGGGCTGAGAGATACGCAGTATTTT